Each of the 9 T cell receptor beta chains below was sequenced from the same sample in a study of blood T cell repertoires in COVID-19. This table comes from immunoSEQ multiplex PCR, and its TCRdb copy is limited to in-frame clones, with some not included. Among under 200,000 clones listed, roughly 84% were seen once. The sequenced sample consisted of PBMCs or T cells enriched from blood (not recorded which). These receptors originate from a man aged 55-75 years who had recovered from COVID-19.

The genes are TRBV18 and TRBJ2-7; the match to TRBD1 covers 12 bases. This CDR3 is built from 16 residues. The V gene's germline CDR1 is KGHSH and CDR2 LQKENI. V shed 2 bases, J shed 0 bases, and the junction held 2 bases outside the gene matches. The CDR3 here is CASSPGTGGLSYEQYF. DNA of the CDR3: TGTGCCAGCTCACCAGGGACAGGGGGCCTCTCCTACGAGCAGTACTTC.

The chain joins TRBV29-1 to TRBJ2-5; a possible D gene is TRBD2 (6 bases). The germline V gene has CDR1 SQVTM and CDR2 ANQGSEA. Trimming took off 6 bases at V and 1 base at J, with 12 bases between the two ends. CDR3 length: 13 amino acids. CDR3: CSVSASVQETQYF. The DNA of the CDR3 is TGCAGCGTCAGCGCTAGCGTCCAAGAGACCCAGTACTTC.

This clone turned up a few times. This chain links TRBV30 with TRBJ1-2; no firm D call. The germline CDR1 and CDR2 sequences are GTSNPN and SVGIG (reference sequence). CDR3 size: 11 residues. Trimming shortened V by 4 bases and J by 8 bases, and 11 bases separated the two germline ends. CDR3 DNA: TGTGCCTGGAATACGGCAGGAGGCTACACCTTC. As protein: CAWNTAGGYTF.

This chain uses TRBV7-6 with TRBJ2-3; the D gene is possibly TRBD1 (6 bases). Trimming removed 4 bases from V and 2 bases from J, with 16 bases in between. The CDR3 has 16 amino acids. In germline, CDR1 is SGHVS, CDR2 FNYEAQ. The chain's CDR3 is CASSSTGQSNTDTQYF. The CDR3 nucleotides are TGTGCCAGCAGCTCTACAGGGCAGTCCAACACAGATACGCAGTATTTT.

The genes are TRBV10-2 and TRBJ1-5; no firm D call. The V end lost 7 bases, the J end lost 5 bases, and 12 bases lay between the germline ends. The CDR3 runs to 13 residues. Per germline, CDR1 WSHSY and CDR2 SAAADI. The CDR3 region has the DNA TGCGCCAGCACAAAGCAAGCCCATCAGCCCCAGCATTTT. This encodes CASTKQAHQPQHF.

At least ten counts were recorded for this clone. This chain joins TRBV19 and TRBJ1-1, with 8 bases lining up with TRBD1. The V gene end was trimmed by 5 bases and the J gene end by 7 bases; junction bases not matched to a gene: 15. The germline CDR1 and CDR2 sequences are LNHDA and SQIVND (reference sequence). The CDR3 runs 16 residues. CDR3 in DNA: TGTGCCAGTAGTGGGCCAGGGGGCGAGAGATATGTTGAAGCTTTCTTT. Amino acids: CASSGPGGERYVEAFF.

The CDR3 spells CASSQDRGQGDQPQHF. The CDR3 DNA follows: TGTGCCAGCAGCCAAGATCGGGGACAGGGTGACCAGCCCCAGCATTTT. The V and J genes are TRBV4-2 and TRBJ1-5, with TRBD1 identical over 9 bases. V lost 0 bases and J lost 7; bases outside the gene matches: 7. The CDR3 consists of 16 residues. Looked up from germline, CDR1 is LGHNA and CDR2 is YNFKEQ.

The chain is built from TRBV5-4 and TRBJ2-3; 9 bases line up with TRBD2. The junction had 13 bases not matched to a gene; V was cut back by 8 bases and J by 0 bases. Germline values: CDR1 SGHNT, CDR2 YYREEE (reference sequence). The CDR3 runs 17 residues. CDR3 DNA sequence: TGTGCCAGTTTCCCGTTGGCCAGCGGGAGGAGCACAGATACGCAGTATTTT. Translation gives CASFPLASGRSTDTQYF. Variable domain in full (rest from reference TRBV5-4 and TRBJ2-3): ETGVTQSPTHLIKTRGQQVTLRCSSQSGHNTVSWYQQALGQGPQFIFQYYREEENGRGNFPPRFSGLQFPNYSSELNVNALELDDSALYLCASFPLASGRSTDTQYFGPGTRLTVL.

The rearrangement joins TRBV7-2 to TRBJ1-2; the D gene is possibly TRBD1 (5 bases). The ends were cut back, 0 bases at V and 2 bases at J, with 7 bases in the middle. CDR1 is SGHTA, CDR2 FQGNSA, per germline. This CDR3 spans 14 amino acids. In DNA, the CDR3 is TGTGCCAGCAGCTTAGCGGGGGGGAACTATGGCTACACCTTC. Its protein is CASSLAGGNYGYTF.